Listed below are T cell receptor beta chains from one sample, sequenced in a study of blood T cells in healthy people across ages. TCRdb re-called the 5' RACE reads with MiXCR, one entry per CDR3 protein. This sample has some 1,800,000 distinct CDR3 sequences, with approximately 39% found just once. Sequencing used blood. These receptors all come from a human donor in good health. The CDR3 runs from the conserved cysteine through the conserved F or W. A D gene is named only where the DNA matches it firmly. For some rows the clone size is stated as once, few or many, or as a class when expanded; others skip it.

>TRBV2|TRBJ1-2|-|-
CARDRTKNYGYTF
TGTGCCAGGGACAGAACTAAAAACTATGGCTACACCTTC
>TRBV29-1|TRBJ2-5|TRBD2|few
CSVVTSGVPQETQYF
TGCAGCGTTGTGACTAGCGGGGTTCCACAAGAGACCCAGTACTTC
>TRBV20-1|TRBJ2-1|TRBD1|-
CSAVRDRGQDEQFF
TGCAGTGCAGTCCGGGACAGGGGGCAGGATGAGCAGTTCTTC
>TRBV29-1|TRBJ2-3|-|-
CSGRGRFTDTQYF
TGCAGCGGGAGGGGGCGGTTCACAGATACGCAGTATTTT
>TRBV5-6|TRBJ1-1|-|once
CASSQPVSGAEAFF
TGTGCCAGCAGCCAACCGGTTTCGGGAGCTGAAGCTTTCTTT
>TRBV4-1|TRBJ2-7|TRBD1|-
CASSRRDRVREQYF
TGCGCCAGCAGCCGCCGGGACAGGGTTCGCGAGCAGTACTTC
>TRBV7-9|TRBJ1-2|-|-
CASSSGQAPSYTF
TGTGCCAGCAGCTCCGGACAAGCCCCTAGCTACACCTTC
>TRBV5-1|TRBJ1-2|-|-
CASSLTAEGLYGYTF
TGCGCCAGCAGCTTGACAGCGGAAGGCCTCTATGGCTACACCTTC
>TRBV29-1|TRBJ1-2|-|-
CSTDDYGYTF
TGCAGCACGGACGACTATGGCTACACCTTC
>TRBV5-5|TRBJ1-4|-|-
CASSLRKWGEGEKLFF
TGTGCCAGCAGCTTGCGGAAATGGGGAGAAGGTGAAAAACTGTTTTTT
>TRBV6-5|TRBJ1-6|-|-
CASTRSDPDSPLHF
TGTGCCAGCACGCGATCAGATCCGGATTCACCCCTCCACTTT
>TRBV12-3/TRBV12-4|TRBJ2-3|-|-
CASTPGGGANTQYF
TGTGCCAGCACCCCAGGAGGGGGGGCCAATACGCAGTATTTT
>TRBV7-3|TRBJ2-3|-|once
CASSLGNSPDTQYF
TGTGCCAGCAGCTTAGGAAACTCCCCCGATACGCAGTATTTT
>TRBV7-2|TRBJ1-1|-|few
CASSINPDGNTEAFF
TGTGCCAGCAGCATAAACCCGGATGGGAACACTGAAGCTTTCTTT
>TRBV5-1|TRBJ2-1|-|-
CASSYRGFPYNEQFF
TGCGCCAGCAGTTACCGAGGGTTCCCCTACAATGAGCAGTTCTTC
>TRBV4-3|TRBJ2-3|-|-
CASSPEVWPFHTDTQYF
TGCGCCAGCAGCCCAGAAGTATGGCCATTCCACACAGATACGCAGTATTTT
>TRBV30|TRBJ1-1|-|once
CAWKARPGRESAIHGNTEAFF
TGTGCCTGGAAAGCTCGTCCCGGCAGGGAATCGGCCATTCATGGGAACACTGAAGCTTTCTTT
>TRBV7-8|TRBJ2-2|-|-
CASSLEGPYSNTGELFF
TGTGCCAGCAGCTTAGAGGGGCCGTACTCGAACACCGGGGAGCTGTTTTTT
>TRBV12-3/TRBV12-4|TRBJ2-4|-|-
CASSPDLGIQYF
TGTGCCAGCAGCCCGGATTTGGGCATTCAGTACTTC
>TRBV27|TRBJ2-3|-|-
CASALAYSTDTQYF
TGTGCCAGTGCCCTAGCGTACAGCACAGATACGCAGTATTTT
>TRBV7-2|TRBJ1-1|-|-
CASSFDRYMNTEAFF
TGTGCCAGCAGCTTCGACAGATACATGAACACTGAAGCTTTCTTT
>TRBV20-1|TRBJ2-7|-|many
CSAREPTARGEQYF
TGCAGTGCTAGAGAACCGACCGCGCGGGGCGAGCAGTACTTC
>TRBV5-8|TRBJ1-5|-|-
CASSFRQQPQHF
TGTGCCAGCAGCTTCCGCCAACAGCCCCAGCATTTT
>TRBV12-3/TRBV12-4|TRBJ2-7|-|once
CASSLEQSSCEQYF
TGTGCCAGCAGTTTAGAACAGAGTTCCTGCGAGCAGTACTTC
>TRBV10-3|TRBJ1-2|-|-
CAISVGYGYTF
TGTGCCATCAGTGTTGGTTATGGCTACACCTTC
>TRBV4-3|TRBJ2-1|TRBD2|few
CASSHGTSGGGFYNEQFF
TGCGCCAGCAGCCACGGGACTAGCGGGGGGGGTTTTTACAATGAGCAGTTCTTC
>TRBV27|TRBJ1-3|TRBD1|-
CASRGLRQGTGNTIYF
TGTGCCAGCAGGGGGCTAAGACAGGGCACTGGAAACACCATATATTTT